This entry lists 9 T cell receptor beta chains sequenced from one sample in a study of blood T cell repertoires in COVID-19. Produced via immunoSEQ multiplex PCR; TCRdb's table is partial and in-frame only. Altogether about 58,000 clones are present, 80% to 90% being singletons, with the ten largest covering over 25%. The sample taken for sequencing was peripheral blood. The source of these receptors is a man aged 55 to 70 with COVID-19, enrolled during active disease.

V gene TRBV6-6 combines with J gene TRBJ1-1; D remains ambiguous. Germline V gives CDR1 MNHNY, CDR2 SVGAGI (reference sequence). Between the trimmed V and J ends, which lost 5 bases and 4 bases, there was a span of 8 bases. CDR3 size: 12 residues. The CDR3 protein is CASSPGPTEAFF. The CDR3 DNA reads TGTGCCAGCAGTCCCGGTCCCACTGAAGCTTTCTTT.

The rearrangement uses TRBV11-2 and TRBJ2-7; 8 nucleotides match TRBD1. J was trimmed by 5 bases and V by 1 base; bases with no gene match: 13. CDR3 length: 17 amino acids. Germline loops: CDR1 SGHAT, CDR2 FQNNGV. In DNA, the CDR3 is TGTGCCAGCAGCTTAGCCAGGCCAGGACAGGGCTTCGACGAGCAGTACTTC. Its protein is CASSLARPGQGFDEQYF.

This rearrangement joins TRBV5-1 to TRBJ2-7; D unclear. The CDR3 is 14 residues long. Germline V lookup: CDR1 SGHRS, CDR2 YFSETQ. Between the trimmed V and J ends, which lost 4 bases and 1 base, there was a span of 12 bases. The CDR3 DNA sequence: TGCGCCAGCAGCATCGACACGAAATCCTACGAGCAGTACTTC. Its protein product is CASSIDTKSYEQYF.

The V gene is TRBV29-1, the J gene TRBJ2-7; 12 bases align to TRBD1. CDR1 and CDR2 from the germline V gene are SQVTM and ANQGSEA. V trimming: 0 bases; J trimming: 3 bases; junction bases outside the gene matches: 6. The CDR3 covers 16 residues. CDR3 sequence: CSVEDLGTGGIYEQYF. The CDR3 DNA reads TGCAGCGTTGAAGATCTGGGGACAGGGGGCATCTACGAGCAGTACTTC.

The CDR3 DNA is TGTGCCAGCTCGAAGGGCGGGGGGGCTGGTACGCAGTATTTT. It encodes CASSKGGGAGTQYF. The V gene is TRBV3-1 (or the pseudogene TRBV3-2), the J gene TRBJ2-3; 9 nucleotides match TRBD2. The J segment lost 8 bases and the V segment lost 8 bases, leaving 11 bases of the junction unmatched. This CDR3 is built from 14 residues. Germline V CDR1 and CDR2: LGHDT, YNNKEL (reference sequence).

This chain uses TRBV30 with TRBJ2-7; TRBD2 agrees at 8 bases. The ends lost 6 bases at V and 7 bases at J; junction bases unmatched: 11. The CDR3 is 13 residues long. CDR1 is GTSNPN, CDR2 SVGIG, per germline (reference sequence). The CDR3, as DNA: TGTGCCTGTGGCCCGGGAGGGCCCCGGGAGCAGTACTTC. Its protein is CACGPGGPREQYF.

The V gene is TRBV12-3 or TRBV12-4, the J gene TRBJ2-7, with TRBD2 matching over 8 bases. Trimming took 5 bases from V and 2 from J; bases not matched to a gene: 2. CDR3 length equals 13 residues. CDR3 protein: CASSIGGAYEQYF. CDR3 DNA: TGTGCCAGCAGTATCGGGGGGGCCTACGAGCAGTACTTC.

The chain uses TRBV13 and TRBJ2-3, with TRBD2 identical over 13 bases. Germline V gene data show CDR1 as PRHDT and CDR2 as FYEKMQ (reference sequence). Losses at the gene ends were 4 bases for V and 3 bases for J; bases not matched to a gene: 7. The CDR3 extends over 17 amino acids. The DNA of the CDR3 is TGTGCCAGCAGCTCGATCACTAGCGGGGGGGCAACAGATACGCAGTATTTT. Translation: CASSSITSGGATDTQYF.

The CDR3 bases are TGTGCCAGCAGCTTTGGACTAGCGGGAGCAGACGAGCAGTTCTTC. Protein sequence: CASSFGLAGADEQFF. The chain combines TRBV5-6 with TRBJ2-1; TRBD2 matches at 13 bases. V was clipped by 2 bases and J by 10 bases; unmatched bases: 6. Germline loops: CDR1 SGHDT, CDR2 YYEEEE. CDR3 length: 15 amino acids.